Below are 6 T cell receptor beta chains sequenced from a single sample in a study of T cell responses to AZD1222 COVID-19 vaccine. Data came from immunoSEQ multiplex PCR; TCRdb stores just in-frame clones and leaves some out. The repertoire holds roughly 100,000 clones, 90% to 95% seen once, with 45% to 50% in the top ten. Sequencing used peripheral blood, obtained on day 0 of AZD1222 vaccination. The receptors originated from an adult in good health.

The V gene is TRBV7-3, the J gene TRBJ1-1; D gene uncertain. The CDR3 loop spans 14 amino acids. Per the germline V gene, CDR1 is SGHTA and CDR2 is FQGTGA. V lost 2 bases, J lost 1 base, and 8 bases lay in between. CDR3 nucleotide sequence: TGTGCCAGCAGCTTAGGAGTAGGGAACACTGAAGCTTTCTTT. This sequence encodes CASSLGVGNTEAFF.

The chain combines TRBV29-1 with TRBJ1-2; D remains unclear. This CDR3 has 12 amino acids. Germline V CDR1 and CDR2: SQVTM, ANQGSEA. Trimming stripped 5 bases from V and 7 bases from J, with 14 bases between. CDR3 sequence (DNA): TGCAGCGTTTACAGCGGATTCGGTGGCTACACCTTC. Protein sequence: CSVYSGFGGYTF.

The V and J genes are TRBV7-9 and TRBJ2-7; D ambiguous. The germline V and J ends were trimmed by 5 bases and 3 bases, with 17 bases remaining between them. The CDR3 length is 15 residues. Germline CDR1 is SEHNR and CDR2 is FQNEAQ (reference sequence). CDR3 protein: CASSPNPAGIYEQYF. The CDR3 region has the DNA TGTGCCAGCAGCCCTAACCCAGCCGGAATCTACGAGCAGTACTTC.

The genes are TRBV5-1 and TRBJ2-7; the D gene could be TRBD1 or TRBD2 (5 bases each). The V and J ends lost 3 bases and 4 bases respectively, with 17 bases between them. Germline loops: CDR1 SGHRS, CDR2 YFSETQ. CDR3 length: 15 amino acids. The CDR3 region has the DNA TGCGCCAGCAGCTGGTTTTCCGGGACGAGTTACGAGCAGTACTTC. This sequence encodes CASSWFSGTSYEQYF.

The chain links TRBV6-2 or TRBV6-3 to TRBJ1-5, with D perhaps TRBD1 (5 bases). Trimming stripped 6 bases from V and 5 bases from J, with 11 bases between. Germline CDR1 reads MNHEY; CDR2 reads SVGEGT. This CDR3 is built from 13 residues. The CDR3 reads CASSSGWHQPQHF. Written as DNA, the CDR3 is TGTGCCAGCAGCTCAGGGTGGCATCAGCCCCAGCATTTT.

The rearrangement uses TRBV7-8 and TRBJ2-5, with D perhaps matching TRBD1 or TRBD2 (5 bases each). CDR1 and CDR2 from the germline V gene are SGHVS and FQNEAQ. Trimming took 1 base from V and 5 from J, leaving 11 bases between them. This CDR3 contains 14 residues. DNA for the CDR3: TGTGCCAGCAGCTTAGGTGGGACCGCGGAGACCCAGTACTTC. Translated, it gives CASSLGGTAETQYF.